A single sample gave rise to the 32 T cell receptor beta chains below, sequenced in a study of T cell responses to AZD1222 COVID-19 vaccine (dated by TCRdb to the early 2020s). This specimen's time point label, per the study, means: about 28 days (+/-7) after the second vaccine dose. Library preparation was by the immunoSEQ multiplex PCR assay. TCRdb obtained this table from immuneACCESS and retained in-frame rearrangements with V and J assigned. These tables miss some clones; where compared with another copy, unresolved V genes account for less than half of the shortfall, and the remainder is unexplained. The sample table lists fewer than 130,000 clones, about 87% of them with a count of one. Jointly, the top ten make up 15% of the sample. The specimen comprised peripheral blood, sampled 28 days after the second AZD1222 dose. The origin of the receptors is an adult who received the AZD1222 COVID-19 vaccine.

CDR3 loop: CASSEDRTNGYTF. CDR3 DNA: TGTGCCAGCAGTGAAGACAGGACCAATGGCTACACCTTC. This chain joins TRBV6-1 and TRBJ1-2, with D possibly being TRBD1 (5 bases). The CDR3 loop spans 13 amino acids. Germline CDR1 is MNHNS and CDR2 is SASEGT. With 1 base removed from V and 6 bases from J, the gap between germline ends came to 9 bases.

DNA of the CDR3: TGTGCCAGCAGCGTAGTGCCAGGGAACTATGGCTACACCTTC. This codes for CASSVVPGNYGYTF. This chain joins TRBV9 and TRBJ1-2, with D possibly TRBD1 on 5 matching bases. Germline V lookup: CDR1 SGDLS, CDR2 YYNGEE. V shed 0 bases and J shed 2 bases, with 8 bases lying between them. The CDR3 consists of 14 residues.

The V gene is TRBV10-3, the J gene TRBJ2-3, with 8 bases aligning to TRBD2. The germline V gene encodes CDR1 ENHRY and CDR2 SYGVKD. CDR3 length equals 14 residues. The V and J ends lost 6 bases and 4 bases, in that order; junction bases with no gene match: 6. CDR3 sequence: CAISPSGSPDTQYF. The CDR3 bases are TGTGCCATCAGCCCTAGCGGGTCCCCAGATACGCAGTATTTT.

As to this clone: Additional DNA sequences in this sample encode the identical CDR3. The V gene is TRBV19, the J gene TRBJ1-1, with D possibly TRBD1 on 6 matching bases. Trimming removed 9 bases at V and 1 base at J, with 12 bases between. Germline V gives CDR1 LNHDA, CDR2 SQIVND (reference sequence). There are 13 residues in the CDR3. CDR3 bases: TGTGCCAGCAGGGGACATAGGAACACTGAAGCTTTCTTT. Residues: CASRGHRNTEAFF.

V and J are TRBV12-3 or TRBV12-4 and TRBJ1-4, with D perhaps TRBD1 (6 bases). This CDR3 has 13 residues. V gave up 5 bases and J gave up 8 bases, with 12 bases separating them. Here the CDR3 reads CASSPWTEEKLFF. The CDR3, as DNA: TGTGCCAGCAGTCCTTGGACAGAGGAAAAACTGTTTTTT.

This clone was counted only a few times. The chain employs TRBV28 and TRBJ1-2, with TRBD1 matching over 7 bases. Germline CDR1 reads MDHEN; CDR2 reads SYDVKM. Unmatched junction bases numbered 2, after V lost 6 bases and J lost 1 base. The CDR3 has 13 residues. CDR3 amino acids: CASRRDSNYGYTF. As DNA, the CDR3 is TGTGCCAGCAGGCGGGACAGTAACTATGGCTACACCTTC.

The chain is built from TRBV10-3 and TRBJ2-7, with D possibly being TRBD2 (5 bases). This CDR3 comprises 12 residues. V was clipped by 11 bases and J by 6 bases, with 17 bases between them. Germline CDR1 is ENHRY and CDR2 is SYGVKD. The CDR3 spells CAVAPVSGEQYF. CDR3 nucleotides: TGTGCCGTCGCTCCGGTGAGCGGCGAGCAGTACTTC.

This clone was picked up a small number of times. The CDR3 DNA sequence: TGTGCCAGCAGCGTATCAAAGGGGGATGACTACACCTTC. As protein: CASSVSKGDDYTF. The V call is TRBV9, the J call TRBJ1-2; possible D gene TRBD1, 6 bases. Germline values: CDR1 SGDLS, CDR2 YYNGEE. This CDR3 has 13 amino acids. V was trimmed by 1 base and J by 10 bases, leaving 14 bases between them.

The V gene is TRBV19, the J gene TRBJ2-7; 9 bases align to TRBD1. V shed 6 bases and J 0 bases; nucleotides not matched to a gene: 9. Germline CDR1 reads LNHDA; CDR2 reads SQIVND (reference sequence). The CDR3 has 16 amino acids. The CDR3 loop is CASSKLQGASSYEQYF. CDR3 nucleotide sequence: TGTGCCAGTAGCAAACTACAGGGGGCTAGCTCCTACGAGCAGTACTTC. The whole variable domain, filled in from reference TRBV19 and TRBJ2-7, reads DGGITQSPKYLFRKEGQNVTLSCEQNLNHDAMYWYRQDPGQGLRLIYYSQIVNDFQKGDIAEGYSVSREKKESFPLTVTSAQKNPTAFYLCASSKLQGASSYEQYFGPGTRLTVT.

The rearrangement links TRBV5-1 to TRBJ2-6; D possibly matches TRBD1 or TRBD2 (6 bases each). Germline assignment: CDR1 SGHRS and CDR2 YFSETQ. Between the trimmed V and J ends, which lost 1 base and 4 bases, there was a span of 9 bases. There are 15 residues in the CDR3. This CDR3 is CASSLRGDGANVLTF. CDR3 nucleotides: TGCGCCAGCAGCTTGAGGGGGGACGGGGCCAACGTCCTGACTTTC. The whole variable domain, filled in from reference TRBV5-1 and TRBJ2-6, reads KAGVTQTPRYLIKTRGQQVTLSCSPISGHRSVSWYQQTPGQGLQFLFEYFSETQRNKGNFPGRFSGRQFSNSRSEMNVSTLELGDSALYLCASSLRGDGANVLTFGAGSRLTVL.

This chain joins TRBV19 and TRBJ2-7, with TRBD2 matching over 8 bases. The CDR3 has 15 amino acids. Losses at the gene ends were 6 bases for V and 0 bases for J; bases not matched to a gene: 7. The germline V gene encodes CDR1 LNHDA and CDR2 SQIVND (reference sequence). The CDR3 DNA is TGTGCCAGTAGCAGAGATAGCGGGGTCTCCTACGAGCAGTACTTC. Encoded protein: CASSRDSGVSYEQYF.

CDR3 DNA: TGTGCCATCAAAGGCGGGAGAGGTGCAGATACGCAGTATTTT. This encodes CAIKGGRGADTQYF. V gene TRBV10-3 combines with J gene TRBJ2-3, with 7 bases aligning to TRBD2. Germline-derived CDR1 and CDR2 are ENHRY and SYGVKD. The CDR3 loop spans 14 amino acids. V lost 7 bases and J lost 4; bases outside the gene matches: 8.

This clone was recorded at least ten times. The rearrangement joins TRBV19 to TRBJ1-1, with 12 nucleotides matching TRBD1. The germline V gene has CDR1 LNHDA and CDR2 SQIVND (reference sequence). The CDR3 consists of 15 residues. With V trimmed by 7 bases and J by 0 bases, 3 bases remained unmatched. The CDR3 nucleotides read TGTGCCAGTAAGGGACAGGGGGCTGTGAACACTGAAGCTTTCTTT. It specifies CASKGQGAVNTEAFF.

The J gene is TRBJ2-5, the V gene TRBV7-9; TRBD2 might be the D (5 bases). CDR1 is SEHNR and CDR2 is FQNEAQ in the germline V gene (reference sequence). Trimming cost V 4 bases and J 3 bases, with 9 bases left between them. The CDR3 runs 13 residues. CDR3: CASSYSGEETQYF. CDR3 nucleotides: TGTGCCAGCAGCTACTCCGGGGAAGAGACCCAGTACTTC.

This clone has only one observation. V is TRBV28 and J is TRBJ2-7, with 7 bases lining up with TRBD1. This CDR3 comprises 14 residues. Germline values: CDR1 MDHEN, CDR2 SYDVKM. Trimming took 3 bases from V and 3 from J; bases not matched to a gene: 5. CDR3 protein: CASSFLDRDYEQYF. The CDR3 coding sequence is TGTGCCAGCAGTTTTCTTGACAGGGACTACGAGCAGTACTTC.

V and J are TRBV7-6 and TRBJ1-5; tentatively, D is TRBD1 (6 bases). This CDR3 contains 14 residues. V was clipped by 3 bases and J by 3 bases, with 9 bases between them. Germline V gives CDR1 SGHVS, CDR2 FNYEAQ. This CDR3 reads CASSLDSVNQPQHF. CDR3 bases: TGTGCCAGCAGCTTGGACAGTGTCAATCAGCCCCAGCATTTT.

This sequence joins TRBV19 and TRBJ2-7; 11 positions agree with TRBD2. This CDR3 has 16 amino acids. Germline V gives CDR1 LNHDA, CDR2 SQIVND (reference sequence). V lost 4 bases, J lost 1 base, and 6 bases stayed unmatched. CDR3 sequence: CASSTPIAGGSYEQYF. CDR3 nucleotide sequence: TGTGCCAGTAGTACGCCGATAGCGGGAGGGTCCTACGAGCAGTACTTC.

This chain links TRBV7-9 with TRBJ1-4; D is unclear. V shed 3 bases and J shed 8 bases, with 7 bases lying between them. Germline-derived CDR1 and CDR2 are SEHNR and FQNEAQ (reference sequence). This CDR3 spans 12 amino acids. CDR3 DNA sequence: TGTGCCAGCAGCTTCTCCCCCGAAAAACTGTTTTTT. Translated, it gives CASSFSPEKLFF.

The rearrangement joins TRBV2 to TRBJ2-2, with D perhaps matching TRBD1 or TRBD2 (6 bases each). The germline gives CDR1 SNHLY, CDR2 FYNNEI. The germline V and J ends were trimmed by 6 bases and 2 bases, with 10 bases remaining between them. The CDR3 spans 14 residues. CDR3 coding DNA: TGTGCCAGCAGCGGGGGCGTTAACACCGGGGAGCTGTTTTTT. Residues: CASSGGVNTGELFF.

The chain is built from TRBV6-1 and TRBJ1-5; D possibly corresponds to TRBD1 (5 bases). CDR3 size: 13 residues. CDR1 MNHNS and CDR2 SASEGT come from the germline V gene. V dropped 3 bases and J dropped 2 bases, with 5 bases sitting between them. Here the CDR3 reads CASSEGGNQPQHF. DNA for the CDR3: TGTGCCAGCAGTGAGGGGGGCAATCAGCCCCAGCATTTT.

This chain joins TRBV6-6 and TRBJ1-5; the D gene is possibly TRBD1 (5 bases). There are 23 residues in the CDR3. The V and J ends lost 5 bases and 3 bases respectively, with 38 bases between them. Germline V CDR1 and CDR2: MNHNY, SVGAGI (reference sequence). The DNA of the CDR3 is TGTGCCAGCAGTCTGGGCGAACTCACCACCAGCAGTCTAATTCTACAGGTCAATCAGCCCCAGCATTTT. Its translation is CASSLGELTTSSLILQVNQPQHF.

Concerning this clone: Other DNA sequences of this sample code for an identical CDR3. The chain recombines TRBV5-3 with TRBJ2-5, with TRBD2 matching over 7 bases. TRBV5-3 is assigned to the ORF class and has an uncertain function. V lost 6 bases to trimming and J lost 12 bases; unmatched junction nucleotides: 14. The CDR3 is 13 amino acids. CDR3 in DNA: TGTGCCAGAAACATGGCGGGGGTCGAAGGAAAGTACTTC. It is translated as CARNMAGVEGKYF.

V gene TRBV11-2 combines with J gene TRBJ2-7, with 7 bases matching TRBD1. V was pared by 3 bases and J by 6 bases, with 17 bases of the junction left unmatched. This CDR3 is 17 amino acids long. CDR1 is SGHAT and CDR2 is FQNNGV in the germline V gene. The CDR3 spells CASSLEQGISQMAEQYF. In nucleotides, the CDR3 is TGTGCCAGCAGCTTGGAACAGGGGATTTCACAAATGGCCGAGCAGTACTTC.

This chain connects TRBV7-9 to TRBJ2-5; unclear D gene. This CDR3 spans 15 amino acids. Germline V gene data show CDR1 as SEHNR and CDR2 as FQNEAQ (reference sequence). The V end was cut by 5 bases, the J end by 1 base, with 14 bases between. CDR3 loop: CASSPPGRIQETQYF. Here the CDR3 DNA reads TGTGCCAGCAGCCCTCCCGGACGGATCCAAGAGACCCAGTACTTC.

V and J are TRBV5-4 and TRBJ2-2, with 9 bases aligning to TRBD2. There are 16 residues in the CDR3. Per germline, CDR1 SGHNT and CDR2 YYREEE (reference sequence). V dropped 0 bases and J dropped 7; count of bases not matched to a gene: 7. The CDR3 region is CASSLDSGGRGGELFF. The CDR3 DNA is TGTGCCAGCAGCTTGGACAGCGGGGGGCGCGGCGGGGAGCTGTTTTTT.

The chain is built from TRBV19 and TRBJ1-5; D remains ambiguous. The V gene's germline CDR1 is LNHDA and CDR2 SQIVND (reference sequence). The CDR3 contains 16 residues. V was cut by 6 bases and J by 3 bases, with 18 bases left in between. The CDR3 nucleotides read TGTGCCAGTAGACCCTTCACGGGAGCTAACAATCAGCCCCAGCATTTT. Translated, it gives CASRPFTGANNQPQHF. The complete variable domain, with remaining parts taken from reference TRBV19 and TRBJ1-5, reads DGGITQSPKYLFRKEGQNVTLSCEQNLNHDAMYWYRQDPGQGLRLIYYSQIVNDFQKGDIAEGYSVSREKKESFPLTVTSAQKNPTAFYLCASRPFTGANNQPQHFGDGTRLSIL.

The chain joins TRBV19 to TRBJ2-6; D is unclear. The CDR3 runs 15 residues. Germline V gene data show CDR1 as LNHDA and CDR2 as SQIVND (reference sequence). V was cut by 3 bases and J by 6 bases, with 12 bases left in between. The CDR3 here is CASSIRVGPANVLTF. In nucleotides, the CDR3 is TGTGCCAGTAGTATTAGAGTCGGGCCGGCCAACGTCCTGACTTTC.

This clone appeared a few times. This chain uses TRBV29-1 with TRBJ2-1; 9 nucleotides agree with TRBD1. The CDR3 covers 13 residues. V lost 4 bases and J lost 7; bases outside the gene matches: 5. CDR1 is SQVTM and CDR2 is ANQGSEA in the germline V gene. DNA of the CDR3: TGCAGCGTTGTGGGACAGGGAGGGAATGAGCAGTTCTTC. Translated: CSVVGQGGNEQFF.

The count of this clone is one. The V and J genes are TRBV5-1 and TRBJ1-2, with a tentative D call TRBD1 (6 bases). Germline V gives CDR1 SGHRS, CDR2 YFSETQ. Trimming pared 0 bases from V and 8 bases from J, leaving 14 bases between. CDR3 length equals 14 residues. Written as DNA, the CDR3 is TGCGCCAGCAGCTTGGTGGCGGGGGCCGAGGGCTACACCTTC. Protein product: CASSLVAGAEGYTF.

A single count supports this clone. V is TRBV11-3 and J is TRBJ1-5, with D hard to call. Trimming shortened V by 5 bases and J by 7 bases, and 12 bases separated the two germline ends. Germline V gives CDR1 SGHNT, CDR2 YENEEA. The CDR3 is made up of 13 amino acids. The CDR3 is CASSDTGEQPQHF. CDR3 nucleotide sequence: TGTGCCAGCAGCGATACCGGAGAGCAGCCCCAGCATTTT.

This chain connects TRBV2 to TRBJ1-4; D ambiguous. V lost 6 bases and J lost 8, with 10 bases in between. The CDR3 is made up of 12 amino acids. Germline assignment: CDR1 SNHLY and CDR2 FYNNEI. CDR3 loop: CASSGRVEKLFF. The CDR3 DNA follows: TGTGCCAGCAGCGGACGTGTGGAAAAACTGTTTTTT. The full variable domain, completed using reference TRBV2 and TRBJ1-4, is EPEVTQTPSHQVTQMGQEVILRCVPISNHLYFYWYRQILGQKVEFLVSFYNNEISEKSEIFDDQFSVERPDGSNFTLKIRSTKLEDSAMYFCASSGRVEKLFFGSGTQLSVL.

The gene calls are TRBV5-1 and TRBJ2-1, with TRBD2 as a possible D gene (5 bases). With 2 bases removed from V and 5 bases from J, the gap between germline ends came to 8 bases. Germline-derived CDR1 and CDR2 are SGHRS and YFSETQ. CDR3 length: 13 amino acids. The CDR3 sequence is CASSFLEDNEQFF. CDR3 coding DNA: TGCGCCAGCAGCTTCCTGGAGGACAATGAGCAGTTCTTC. Drawing the rest from reference TRBV5-1 and TRBJ2-1, the complete variable domain is KAGVTQTPRYLIKTRGQQVTLSCSPISGHRSVSWYQQTPGQGLQFLFEYFSETQRNKGNFPGRFSGRQFSNSRSEMNVSTLELGDSALYLCASSFLEDNEQFFGPGTRLTVL.